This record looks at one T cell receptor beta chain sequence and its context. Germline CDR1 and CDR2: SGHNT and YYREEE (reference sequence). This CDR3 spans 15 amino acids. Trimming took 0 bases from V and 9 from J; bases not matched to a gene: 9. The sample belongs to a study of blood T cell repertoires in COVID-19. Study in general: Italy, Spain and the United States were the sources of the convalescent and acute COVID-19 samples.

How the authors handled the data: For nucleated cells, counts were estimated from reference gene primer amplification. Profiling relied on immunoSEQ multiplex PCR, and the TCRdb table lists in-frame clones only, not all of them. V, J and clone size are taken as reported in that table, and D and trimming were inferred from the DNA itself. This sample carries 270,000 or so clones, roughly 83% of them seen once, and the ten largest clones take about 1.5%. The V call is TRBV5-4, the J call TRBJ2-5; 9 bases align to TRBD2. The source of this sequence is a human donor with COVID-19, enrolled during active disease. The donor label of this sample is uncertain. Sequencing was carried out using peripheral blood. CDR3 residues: CASSLALAGPAAQYF. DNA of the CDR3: TGTGCCAGCAGCTTGGCCCTAGCGGGACCCGCGGCCCAGTACTTC.